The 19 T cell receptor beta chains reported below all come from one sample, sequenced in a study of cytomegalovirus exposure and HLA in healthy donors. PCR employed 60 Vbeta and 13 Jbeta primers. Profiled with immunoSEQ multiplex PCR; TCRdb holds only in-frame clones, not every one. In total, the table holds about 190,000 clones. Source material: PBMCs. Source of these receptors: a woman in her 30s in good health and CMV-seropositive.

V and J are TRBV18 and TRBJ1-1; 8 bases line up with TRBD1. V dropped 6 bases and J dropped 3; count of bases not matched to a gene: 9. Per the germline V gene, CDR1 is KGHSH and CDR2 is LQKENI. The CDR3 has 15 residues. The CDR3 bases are TGTGCCAGCTCTCCTACAGGGGGGGATTACACTGAAGCTTTCTTT. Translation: CASSPTGGDYTEAFF.

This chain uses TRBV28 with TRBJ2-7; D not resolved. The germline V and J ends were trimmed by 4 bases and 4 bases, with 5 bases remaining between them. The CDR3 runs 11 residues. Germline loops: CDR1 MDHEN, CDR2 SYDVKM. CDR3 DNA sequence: TGTGCCAGCAGTTACCAGTACGAGCAGTACTTC. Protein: CASSYQYEQYF.

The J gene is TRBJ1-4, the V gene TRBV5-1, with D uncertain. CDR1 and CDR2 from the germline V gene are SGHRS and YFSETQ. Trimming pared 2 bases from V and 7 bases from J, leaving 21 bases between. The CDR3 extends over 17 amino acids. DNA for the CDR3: TGCGCCAGCAGCTTTATTCGTCCGAAACTATATGGTGAAAAACTGTTTTTT. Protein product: CASSFIRPKLYGEKLFF.

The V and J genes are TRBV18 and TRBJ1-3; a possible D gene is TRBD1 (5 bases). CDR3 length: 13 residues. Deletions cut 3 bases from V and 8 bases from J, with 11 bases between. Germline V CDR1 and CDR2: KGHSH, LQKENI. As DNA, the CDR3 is TGTGCCAGCTCACCCCAGGGTTCGGACACCATATATTTT. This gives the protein CASSPQGSDTIYF.

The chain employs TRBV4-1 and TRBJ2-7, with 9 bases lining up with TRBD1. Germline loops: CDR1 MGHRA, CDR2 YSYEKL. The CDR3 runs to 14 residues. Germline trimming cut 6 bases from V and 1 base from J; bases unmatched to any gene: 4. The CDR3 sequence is CASSTGTGSYEQYF. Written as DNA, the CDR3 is TGCGCCAGCAGTACCGGGACAGGGTCCTACGAGCAGTACTTC.

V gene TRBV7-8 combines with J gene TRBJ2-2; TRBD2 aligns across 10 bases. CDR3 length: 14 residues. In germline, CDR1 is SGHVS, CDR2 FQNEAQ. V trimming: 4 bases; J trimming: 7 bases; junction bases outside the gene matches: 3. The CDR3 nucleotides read TGTGCCAGCAGCTCTCGACTAGCGGGCGGGGAGCTGTTTTTT. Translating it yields CASSSRLAGGELFF. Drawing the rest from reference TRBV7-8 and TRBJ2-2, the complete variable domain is GAGVSQSPRYKVAKRGQDVALRCDPISGHVSLFWYQQALGQGPEFLTYFQNEAQLDKSGLPSDRFFAERPEGSVSTLKIQRTQQEDSAVYLCASSSRLAGGELFFGEGSRLTVL.

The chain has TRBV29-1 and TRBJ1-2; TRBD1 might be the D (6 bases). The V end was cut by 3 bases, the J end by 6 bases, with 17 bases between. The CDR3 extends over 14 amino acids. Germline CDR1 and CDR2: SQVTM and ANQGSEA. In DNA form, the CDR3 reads TGCAGCGTTGAGAGGTACAGGGAATGGAATGGCTACACCTTC. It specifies CSVERYREWNGYTF.

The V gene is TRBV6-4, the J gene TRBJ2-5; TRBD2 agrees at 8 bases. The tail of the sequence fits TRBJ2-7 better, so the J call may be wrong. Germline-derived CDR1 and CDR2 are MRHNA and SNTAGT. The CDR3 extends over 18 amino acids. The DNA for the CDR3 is TGTGCCAGCAGTGACGGGACCGGGAGGGCCTCGTTTTCCTACGAGCAGTACTTC. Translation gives CASSDGTGRASFSYEQYF.

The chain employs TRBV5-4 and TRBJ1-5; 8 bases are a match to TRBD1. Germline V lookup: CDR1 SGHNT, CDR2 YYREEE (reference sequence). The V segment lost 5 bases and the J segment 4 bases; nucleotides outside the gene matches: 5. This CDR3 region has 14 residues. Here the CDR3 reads CASSRQGPNQPQHF. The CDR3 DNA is TGTGCCAGCAGTCGACAGGGGCCGAATCAGCCCCAGCATTTT.

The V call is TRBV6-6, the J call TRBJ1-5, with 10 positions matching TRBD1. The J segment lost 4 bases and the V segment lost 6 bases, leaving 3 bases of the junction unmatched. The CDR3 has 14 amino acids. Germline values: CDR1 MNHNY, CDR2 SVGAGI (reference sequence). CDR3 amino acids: CASRRTGGNQPQHF. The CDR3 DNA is TGTGCCAGCAGGAGGACAGGGGGGAATCAGCCCCAGCATTTT.

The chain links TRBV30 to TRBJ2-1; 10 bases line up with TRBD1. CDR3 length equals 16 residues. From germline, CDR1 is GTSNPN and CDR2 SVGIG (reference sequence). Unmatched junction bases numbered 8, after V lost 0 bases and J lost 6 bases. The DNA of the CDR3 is TGTGCCTGGAGTGTGTACGACAGGGGGCTAGTCAATGAGCAGTTCTTC. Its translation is CAWSVYDRGLVNEQFF.

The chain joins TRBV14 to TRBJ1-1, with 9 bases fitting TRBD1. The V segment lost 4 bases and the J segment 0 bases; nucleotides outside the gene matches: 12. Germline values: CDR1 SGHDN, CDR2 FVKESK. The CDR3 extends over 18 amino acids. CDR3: CASSRVTGGIPVNTEAFF. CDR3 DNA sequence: TGTGCCAGCAGCCGAGTCACAGGGGGCATACCGGTGAACACTGAAGCTTTCTTT.

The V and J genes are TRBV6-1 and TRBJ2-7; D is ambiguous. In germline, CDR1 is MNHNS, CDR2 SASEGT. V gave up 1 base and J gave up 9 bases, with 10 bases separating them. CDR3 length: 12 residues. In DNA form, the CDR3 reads TGTGCCAGCAGTGAAGTGGGCCGCCGGCAGTACTTC. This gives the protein CASSEVGRRQYF.

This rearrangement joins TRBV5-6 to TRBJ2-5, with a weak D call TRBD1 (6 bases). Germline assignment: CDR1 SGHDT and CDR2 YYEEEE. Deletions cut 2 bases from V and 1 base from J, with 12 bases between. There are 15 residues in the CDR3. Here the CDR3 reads CASSLPTGTQETQYF. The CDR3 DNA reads TGTGCCAGCAGCTTACCGACAGGCACCCAAGAGACCCAGTACTTC. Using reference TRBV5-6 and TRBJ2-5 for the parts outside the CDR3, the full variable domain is DAGVTQSPTHLIKTRGQQVTLRCSPKSGHDTVSWYQQALGQGPQFIFQYYEEEERQRGNFPDRFSGHQFPNYSSELNVNALLLGDSALYLCASSLPTGTQETQYFGPGTRLLVL.

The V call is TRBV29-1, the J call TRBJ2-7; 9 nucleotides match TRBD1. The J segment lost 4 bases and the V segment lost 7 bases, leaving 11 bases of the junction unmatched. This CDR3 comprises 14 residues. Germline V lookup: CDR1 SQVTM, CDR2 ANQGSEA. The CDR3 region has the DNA TGCAGCGCAAGTCCGGGACAGGGCCCGTACGAGCAGTACTTC. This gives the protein CSASPGQGPYEQYF.

This CDR3 is CSVRDRREQYF. The CDR3 DNA reads TGCAGCGTCCGAGACAGACGCGAGCAGTACTTC. This chain connects TRBV29-1 to TRBJ2-7, with D perhaps TRBD1 (5 bases). The CDR3 length is 11 residues. The germline V gene has CDR1 SQVTM and CDR2 ANQGSEA. The V end lost 6 bases, the J end lost 6 bases, and 12 bases lay between the germline ends.

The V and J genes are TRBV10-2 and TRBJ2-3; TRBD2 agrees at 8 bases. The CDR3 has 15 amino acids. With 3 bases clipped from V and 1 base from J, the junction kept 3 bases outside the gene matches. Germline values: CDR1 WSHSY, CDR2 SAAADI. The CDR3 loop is CASSELLAGTDTQYF. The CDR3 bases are TGCGCCAGCAGTGAATTACTAGCGGGCACAGATACGCAGTATTTT.

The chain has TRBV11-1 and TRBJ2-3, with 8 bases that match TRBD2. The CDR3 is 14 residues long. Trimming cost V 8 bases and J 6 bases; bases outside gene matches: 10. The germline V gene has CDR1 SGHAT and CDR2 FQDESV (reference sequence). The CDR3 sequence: CASLSAGGGDTQYF. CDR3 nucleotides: TGTGCCAGCTTGTCGGCGGGGGGAGGGGATACGCAGTATTTT.

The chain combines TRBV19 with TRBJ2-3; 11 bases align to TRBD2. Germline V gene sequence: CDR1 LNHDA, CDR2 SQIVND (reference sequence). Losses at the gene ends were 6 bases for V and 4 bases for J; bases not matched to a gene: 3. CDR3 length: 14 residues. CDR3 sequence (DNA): TGTGCCAGTAGCACTAGCGGGAGTGCAGATACGCAGTATTTT. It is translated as CASSTSGSADTQYF.